This T cell receptor (beta chain) was recorded in a study of blood T cell repertoires in COVID-19. At the level of the study: The origin of the acute and convalescent COVID-19 samples was the United States, Italy and Spain. Sample material is recorded as cDNA or gDNA derived from T cells, B-cell-depleted T cells, or PBMCs.

This CDR3 is 15 amino acids long. CDR1 is MDHEN, CDR2 SYDVKM, per germline. The germline V and J ends were trimmed by 2 bases and 0 bases, with 7 bases remaining between them. Authors' analysis steps: The authors estimated nucleated cell counts from reference gene primer amplification. The table came from immunoSEQ multiplex PCR; TCRdb's copy has only in-frame clones and leaves some out. Clone size and the V and J calls come from that table; the DNA yielded D and trimming. Of around 210,000 clones listed, roughly 85% are singletons. Seattle cases were enrolled at active infection and followed longitudinally.

The receptor was derived from a man between 45 and 60 years old with COVID-19, enrolled during active disease. The chain employs TRBV28 and TRBJ1-4; maybe TRBD1 (5 bases). Sequenced sample: peripheral blood. The CDR3 nucleotides read TGTGCCAGCAGTTTAGTAGGGGCAACTAATGAAAAACTGTTTTTT. Translated: CASSLVGATNEKLFF.